This TCR beta chain stems from a study of cytomegalovirus exposure and HLA in healthy donors. Findings and limits, study-wide: It was reported in a later analysis that an Asian-associated ancestry cluster showed fewer N-insertions than the roughly 670-donor mean. According to an earlier analysis, most TCR beta V segments yielded productive rearrangements about 90% or about 30% of the time.

Each donor's status was that of a healthy bone marrow donor. Primers for the PCR totalled 60 Vbeta and 13 Jbeta. The repertoire was sequenced with immunoSEQ multiplex PCR; TCRdb's copy has only in-frame clones and lacks some. The table has 120,000 or so clones, 60% to 80% seen once. This clone was seen many times. Its antigen is not identified. This CDR3 has 15 amino acids. Germline values: CDR1 LGHNA, CDR2 YNFKEQ. J lost 5 bases, V lost 2 bases, and 6 bases had no gene match. V usage is TRBV4-2 and J usage is TRBJ1-1, with 9 bases matching TRBD1. The sequenced sample was PBMCs. The receptor was derived from a woman between 45 and 60 years old in good health and CMV-seronegative. CDR3 protein: CASSQPGQGDTEAFF. The CDR3 DNA reads TGTGCCAGCAGCCAACCGGGACAGGGCGATACTGAAGCTTTCTTT.